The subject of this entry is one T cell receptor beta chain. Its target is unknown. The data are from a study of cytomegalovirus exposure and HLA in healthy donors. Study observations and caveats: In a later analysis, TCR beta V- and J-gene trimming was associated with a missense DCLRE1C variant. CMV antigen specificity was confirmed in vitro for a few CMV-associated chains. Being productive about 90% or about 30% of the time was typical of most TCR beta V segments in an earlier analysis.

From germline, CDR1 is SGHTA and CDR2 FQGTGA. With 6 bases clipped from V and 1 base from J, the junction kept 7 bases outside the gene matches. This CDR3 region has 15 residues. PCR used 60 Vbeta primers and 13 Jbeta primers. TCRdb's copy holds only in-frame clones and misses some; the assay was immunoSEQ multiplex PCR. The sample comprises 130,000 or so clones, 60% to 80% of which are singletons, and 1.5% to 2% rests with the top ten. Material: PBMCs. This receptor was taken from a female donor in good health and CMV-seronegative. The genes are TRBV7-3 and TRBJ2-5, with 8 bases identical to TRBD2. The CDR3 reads CASSVDGGGQETQYF. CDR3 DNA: TGTGCCAGCAGTGTTGACGGGGGGGGCCAAGAGACCCAGTACTTC.